This T cell receptor (beta chain) was sequenced in a study of blood T cell repertoires in COVID-19. Whole-study context: The United States, Italy and Spain were the sources of the acute and convalescent COVID-19 samples. T cells, B-cell-depleted T cells, or PBMCs supplied cDNA or gDNA.

This CDR3 is 14 amino acids long. Germline CDR1 reads KGHDR; CDR2 reads SFDVKD. With 3 bases removed from V and 4 bases from J, the gap between germline ends came to 10 bases. As handled by the study authors: Counts of nucleated cells, estimated from reference gene primer amplification, were obtained. The repertoire was sequenced with immunoSEQ multiplex PCR; TCRdb's copy has only in-frame clones and lacks some. V and J calls and clone size are as listed in that table; D and trimming were resolved from the DNA. The data contain 90,000 to 130,000 clones, 65% to 80% of them singletons. The receptor was isolated from a woman aged 55-69 years with acute or convalescent COVID-19. The rearrangement joins TRBV24-1 to TRBJ2-3; weak D call: TRBD1 (6 bases). Sequenced material: peripheral blood. CDR3 sequence reads: CATSDPRGSDTQYF. The CDR3, as DNA: TGTGCCACCAGTGATCCAAGGGGGTCAGATACGCAGTATTTT.